This T cell receptor (beta chain) is from a study of T cell repertoires in cytomegalovirus infection. Overall study context: A matching HLA type, together with CMV infection, was signaled by public TCR beta signatures. Findings and caveats of the study: People with CMV and the relevant HLA were identified by cumulative public TCR beta family frequency.

Via MiXCR, TCRdb re-called the reads, giving one row per CDR3 protein. The data contain about 100,000 distinct CDR3 sequences, roughly a quarter of them singletons. With respect to this clonotype: The antigen remains unidentified.

The sequenced sample consisted of CD8+ T cells from PBMCs. The clonotype was recovered from a human donor in good health (CMV status not recorded). Some clones in this sample may be carry-over from other donors' samples.

CDR3 sequence (DNA): TGCAGTGCTAGAGAGTACGGTGAGCAGTTCTTC. It translates to CSAREYGEQFF. The chain couples TRBV20-1 to TRBJ2-1, with no clear D. From germline, CDR1 is DFQATT and CDR2 SNEGSKA (reference sequence). The V gene lost 0 bases and the J gene lost 9 bases, with 6 bases spanning the gap. This CDR3 is built from 11 residues.